Listed below are T cell receptor beta chains from one sample, sequenced in a study of T cell responses to AZD1222 COVID-19 vaccine. Sequenced by immunoSEQ multiplex PCR; TCRdb stores in-frame clones only, minus some. The repertoire holds a few hundred thousand clones, 90% to 95% seen once, with around 0.58% in the top ten. The sample consisted of peripheral blood, taken on day 0 of AZD1222 vaccination. Source of these receptors: an adult in good health. Both conserved end residues are part of each CDR3. D genes are given only for firm matches. A clone size is listed for some rows: how often the clone was seen (once, few, many), or a class if it is expanded.

- - TRBJ1-4 TRBV2 13 TGTGCCAGCAGTTCAACGTGGGGGGAAAAACTGTTTTTT CASSSTWGEKLFF
TRBD1 - TRBJ2-3 TRBV9 16 TGTGCCAGCAGCGTAGTTGGGACAGGGCGCACAGATACGCAGTATTTT CASSVVGTGRTDTQYF
- - TRBJ1-2 TRBV6-5 15 TGTGCCAGCAGTTACAAGGCGTTTAGGGATGATGGCTACACCTTC CASSYKAFRDDGYTF
- - TRBJ1-2 TRBV29-1 12 TGCAGCGTTGGATCGGGAAGCTATGGCTACACCTTC CSVGSGSYGYTF
- - TRBJ2-7 TRBV2 14 TGTGCCAGCAGTGATAGGTTCACCCCCTACGAGCAGTACTTC CASSDRFTPYEQYF
- once TRBJ1-6 TRBV6-2/TRBV6-3 16 TGTGCCAGCAGTACCCACCCGGGACTTCTTAATTCACCCCTCCACTTT CASSTHPGLLNSPLHF
- - TRBJ1-1 TRBV19 13 TGTGCCAGTAGTATGGGGGGGTGGACTGAAGCTTTCTTT CASSMGGWTEAFF
TRBD1 - TRBJ2-3 TRBV6-5 16 TGTGCCAGCAGTTCCGATTTGGGACAGGGGCCAGATACGCAGTATTTT CASSSDLGQGPDTQYF
TRBD2 - TRBJ2-2 TRBV4-2 14 TGTGCCAGCAGCCAAGAGCTAGCGGGTGAGGAGCTGTTTTTT CASSQELAGEELFF
TRBD1 - TRBJ1-1 TRBV18 15 TGTGCCAGCTCACCAACGACAGGGTCGAACACTGAAGCTTTCTTT CASSPTTGSNTEAFF
- - TRBJ2-5 TRBV5-1 14 TGCGCCAGTCGGCGGGGATCAGAGGTTGAGACCCAGTACTTC CASRRGSEVETQYF
- - TRBJ2-7 TRBV5-4 14 TGTGCCAGCAGCTTGCAGGGGACCACTACGGGGCAGTACTTC CASSLQGTTTGQYF
- - TRBJ1-1 TRBV7-2 14 TGTGCCAGCAGCTCCTGGACGGTGAACACTGAAGCTTTCTTT CASSSWTVNTEAFF
- - TRBJ1-2 TRBV2 10 TGTGCCAGCGGCAGCGGCGGCTACACCTTC CASGSGGYTF
TRBD1 - TRBJ2-5 TRBV5-1 14 TGCGCCAGCAGCCGGGACAGGGTGGAAGAGACCCAGTACTTC CASSRDRVEETQYF
TRBD1 - TRBJ2-1 TRBV5-5 15 TGTGCCAGCAGCTTGTACCCAGGGGGCTCGAATGAGCAGTTCTTC CASSLYPGGSNEQFF
TRBD1 - TRBJ2-1 TRBV18 15 TGTGCCAGCTCACCGGGCAACAGGGGTTACAATGAGCAGTTCTTC CASSPGNRGYNEQFF
- - TRBJ1-2 TRBV6-5 15 TGTGCCAGCAGTTACTCGATGCAGGCTAACTATGGCTACACCTTC CASSYSMQANYGYTF
TRBD1 - TRBJ1-1 TRBV29-1 12 TGCAGCGCTGACAGGGGGAGTACTGAAGCTTTCTTT CSADRGSTEAFF
TRBD2 - TRBJ2-7 TRBV2 14 TGTGCCAGCAAAGGGACTAGCGGCTCCTACGAGCAGTACTTC CASKGTSGSYEQYF
- - TRBJ2-5 TRBV4-1 13 TGCGCCAGCGGGGCGGCGGTCCAAGAGACCCAGTACTTC CASGAAVQETQYF
- once TRBJ1-5 TRBV19 13 TGTGCCAGTAGCTACAGGGGCAATCAGCCCCAGCATTTT CASSYRGNQPQHF
- - TRBJ1-2 TRBV5-1 14 TGCGCCAGCAGCTTGGAGGCAGGAAAGGATGGCTACACCTTC CASSLEAGKDGYTF
- - TRBJ1-2 TRBV5-6 11 TGTGCCAGCAGCTTGCAGGATGGCTACACCTTC CASSLQDGYTF
- few TRBJ2-1 TRBV11-2 15 TGTGCCAGCAGCTTAGTTAGGGAGGGGGGTGGTGAGCAGTTCTTC CASSLVREGGGEQFF
- - TRBJ1-5 TRBV4-2 14 TGTGCCAGCAGCCAAGGCACAGGACGATCGCCCCAGCATTTT CASSQGTGRSPQHF
- - TRBJ1-5 TRBV18 15 TGTGCCAGCTCACTTGGGGGGAGTACAAATCAGCCCCAGCATTTT CASSLGGSTNQPQHF
- once TRBJ1-5 TRBV6-5 11 TGTGCCAGCAGCGGGTATCAGCCCCAGCATTTT CASSGYQPQHF
- - TRBJ1-6 TRBV3-1/TRBV3-2 14 TGTGCCAGCAGCCATGGGGTCCTGGGGTCACCCCTCCACTTT CASSHGVLGSPLHF